The 5 T cell receptor beta chains presented below share a single source sample, sequenced in a study of blood T cell repertoires in COVID-19. Libraries were prepared by immunoSEQ multiplex PCR; TCRdb keeps only in-frame clonotypes and omits some of them. The sample consists of under 150,000 clones, about three quarters of them appearing once. Sequenced sample: PBMCs or T cells enriched from blood (not recorded which). Receptor source: a woman aged 50 to 60 who had recovered from COVID-19.

J is TRBJ2-3 and V is TRBV10-1; 8 positions agree with TRBD1. The CDR3 spans 14 residues. Germline CDR1 and CDR2: WNHNN and SYGVQD (reference sequence). The J segment lost 8 bases and the V segment lost 5 bases, leaving 9 bases of the junction unmatched. The CDR3 nucleotides are TGCGCCAGCAGTACCGGACAGGGCGAGGGTACGCAGTATTTT. Protein product: CASSTGQGEGTQYF.

This chain connects TRBV4-2 to TRBJ2-7; 11 bases are a match to TRBD2. Looked up from germline, CDR1 is LGHNA and CDR2 is YNFKEQ. The junction had 8 bases not matched to a gene; V was cut back by 6 bases and J by 1 base. The CDR3 contains 16 residues. The CDR3 bases are TGTGCCAGCAGACCCGACGGGACTAGCGGTTCCTACGAGCAGTACTTC. It codes for CASRPDGTSGSYEQYF.

The rearrangement links TRBV7-4 to TRBJ1-5, with a weak D call TRBD1 (6 bases). The V end was cut by 0 bases, the J end by 2 bases, with 8 bases between. Looked up from germline, CDR1 is SGHVT and CDR2 is SQSDAQ. The CDR3 extends over 15 amino acids. CDR3 nucleotides: TGTGCCAGCAGCTTAGCCCCAGGGGGCAATCAGCCCCAGCATTTT. Translated, it gives CASSLAPGGNQPQHF.

There are a few counts of this clone. This rearrangement joins TRBV19 to TRBJ2-3; D unclear. The germline V gene encodes CDR1 LNHDA and CDR2 SQIVND (reference sequence). There are 12 residues in the CDR3. V dropped 5 bases and J dropped 4 bases, with 7 bases sitting between them. CDR3 sequence reads: CASSSGPDTQYF. The CDR3 region has the DNA TGTGCCAGTAGTTCAGGTCCAGATACGCAGTATTTT.

The chain is built from TRBV19 and TRBJ1-3; unclear D gene. This CDR3 contains 13 residues. In germline, CDR1 is LNHDA, CDR2 SQIVND (reference sequence). The V end lost 4 bases, the J end lost 4 bases, and 8 bases lay between the germline ends. CDR3: CASSRGAGNTIYF. CDR3 sequence (DNA): TGTGCCAGTAGTAGGGGAGCAGGAAACACCATATATTTT.